This T cell receptor beta chain is drawn from a study of T cell repertoires in cytomegalovirus infection. In TCRdb, the reads were re-called with MiXCR into one record per CDR3 protein. There are around 430,000 distinct CDR3 sequences in the sample; more than 40% occur only once, and 40% to 50% lies in the top ten. V lost 0 bases, J lost 9 bases, and 16 bases lay in between. Per the germline V gene, CDR1 is LGHNA and CDR2 is YNFKEQ. This CDR3 spans 15 amino acids. This clonotype was seen more than once but under ten times. Its antigen is still unknown. This TCR came from a human donor in good health (CMV status not recorded). Some clones in this sample may be carry-over from other donors' samples. The sequencing used cultured PBMCs, collected from culture after CMV antigen stimulation. This chain joins TRBV4-2 and TRBJ2-3; D possibly corresponds to TRBD2 (6 bases). CDR3 sequence: CASSQDRAGRGTQYF. As DNA, the CDR3 is TGTGCCAGCAGCCAAGATAGAGCTGGTCGGGGGACGCAGTATTTT.